Presented here are 15 T cell receptor beta chains from one specimen sequenced in a study of CD8 T cells in Susac syndrome. RNA, at about 0.5 to 1 ug, was reverse transcribed with random hexamers. From the immunoSEQ multiplex PCR reads, TCRdb called clonotypes with MiXCR, one entry per CDR3 protein. The sample yields approximately 160,000 distinct CDR3 sequences, 93% seen once. Sequenced material: CD4+ T cells from PBMCs. Receptors were obtained from a human donor in good health.

The rearrangement joins TRBV11-1 to TRBJ1-1; unclear D gene. The CDR3 is 13 amino acids. Between the trimmed V and J ends, which lost 5 bases and 1 base, there was a span of 8 bases. Germline values: CDR1 SGHAT, CDR2 FQDESV (reference sequence). Written as DNA, the CDR3 is TGTGCCAGCAGCCGGGCGGAGAACACTGAAGCTTTCTTT. Translating gives CASSRAENTEAFF.

The gene calls are TRBV19 and TRBJ1-5; D remains ambiguous. Germline V CDR1 and CDR2: LNHDA, SQIVND (reference sequence). The length of the CDR3 is 15 residues. Deletions cut 6 bases from V and 0 bases from J, with 12 bases between. The CDR3 DNA is TGTGCCAGTAGGGCAGAATATCTTAGCAATCAGCCCCAGCATTTT. Translated: CASRAEYLSNQPQHF.

CDR3 in DNA: TGTGCCATCAGTTTACTCGGGAACACCGGGGAGCTGTTTTTT. This translates into CAISLLGNTGELFF. J is TRBJ2-2 and V is TRBV10-3; no reliable D call. CDR1 ENHRY and CDR2 SYGVKD come from the germline V gene. The CDR3 covers 14 residues. V dropped 5 bases and J dropped 1 base, with 8 bases sitting between them.

V usage is TRBV5-1 and J usage is TRBJ2-5, with D uncertain. Per germline, CDR1 SGHRS and CDR2 YFSETQ. The V and J ends lost 4 bases and 2 bases respectively, with 9 bases between them. This CDR3 contains 13 residues. The CDR3 DNA sequence: TGCGCCAGCAGCCGCGCTGCACAAGAGACCCAGTACTTC. Translating gives CASSRAAQETQYF.

The rearrangement uses TRBV19 and TRBJ1-1, with a possible D match to TRBD1 (5 bases). The CDR3 contains 14 residues. The V gene's germline CDR1 is LNHDA and CDR2 SQIVND (reference sequence). V dropped 6 bases and J dropped 0 bases, with 11 bases sitting between them. CDR3 loop: CASRPGGMNTEAFF. CDR3 bases: TGTGCCAGTAGACCTGGGGGTATGAACACTGAAGCTTTCTTT.

This clonotype was found once. The V gene is TRBV7-9, the J gene TRBJ1-2; D perhaps matches TRBD1 (5 bases). Germline V CDR1 and CDR2: SEHNR, FQNEAQ (reference sequence). Trimming cost V 3 bases and J 4 bases, with 15 bases left between them. CDR3 length equals 15 residues. DNA for the CDR3: TGTGCCAGCAGCTTTAGGGGACCTAGTTCCTATGGCTACACCTTC. It encodes CASSFRGPSSYGYTF.

The genes are TRBV7-9 and TRBJ2-5; D gene unclear. CDR1 and CDR2 from the germline V gene are SEHNR and FQNEAQ (reference sequence). The CDR3 is 14 amino acids. Trimming took off 4 bases at V and 4 bases at J, with 13 bases between the two ends. The CDR3 spells CASSSGSGGETQYF. For the CDR3, the DNA is TGTGCCAGCAGCTCCGGGTCAGGTGGAGAGACCCAGTACTTC. Supplemented by reference TRBV7-9 and TRBJ2-5, the full variable domain reads DTGVSQNPRHKITKRGQNVTFRCDPISEHNRLYWYRQTLGQGPEFLTYFQNEAQLEKSRLLSDRFSAERPKGSFSTLEIQRTEQGDSAMYLCASSSGSGGETQYFGPGTRLLVL.

The chain links TRBV6-5 to TRBJ2-5, with D unresolved. Germline assignment: CDR1 MNHEY and CDR2 SVGAGI. Between the trimmed V and J ends, which lost 0 bases and 5 bases, there was a span of 7 bases. This CDR3 is built from 13 residues. In DNA, the CDR3 is TGTGCCAGCAGTTACTCATCCTGGGAGACCCAGTACTTC. Amino acids: CASSYSSWETQYF.

This sequence joins TRBV25-1 and TRBJ1-1; TRBD1 is a possible D gene (5 bases). The CDR3 has 15 amino acids. The V gene's germline CDR1 is MGHDK and CDR2 SYGVNS. Trimming shortened V by 6 bases and J by 2 bases, and 16 bases separated the two germline ends. CDR3: CASRGGDLLNTEAFF. In DNA form, the CDR3 reads TGTGCCAGCAGAGGCGGGGACCTCTTAAACACTGAAGCTTTCTTT.

V and J are TRBV12-3 or TRBV12-4 and TRBJ2-5, with 9 nucleotides matching TRBD1. J lost 5 bases, V lost 5 bases, and 18 bases had no gene match. This CDR3 comprises 18 residues. This CDR3 is CASSPRLGTGPGGETQYF. The DNA of the CDR3 is TGTGCCAGCAGTCCGCGCCTGGGGACAGGGCCAGGTGGGGAGACCCAGTACTTC.

The chain couples TRBV5-6 to TRBJ2-3; 9 bases agree with TRBD1. The V segment lost 1 base and the J segment 5 bases; nucleotides outside the gene matches: 5. Per germline, CDR1 SGHDT and CDR2 YYEEEE. The CDR3 has 15 amino acids. CDR3 residues: CASSLYRGHGDTQYF. The CDR3 bases are TGTGCCAGCAGCTTGTACAGGGGGCACGGAGATACGCAGTATTTT.

This chain connects TRBV30 to TRBJ1-6; tentatively, D is TRBD1 (6 bases). This CDR3 spans 15 amino acids. Per the germline V gene, CDR1 is GTSNPN and CDR2 is SVGIG (reference sequence). V was cut by 0 bases and J by 9 bases, with 15 bases left in between. The CDR3 region is CAWSVLQGASSPLHF. The CDR3 bases are TGTGCCTGGAGTGTACTACAGGGTGCATCTTCACCCCTCCACTTT.

The chain links TRBV6-6 to TRBJ1-1; a possible D gene is TRBD1 (5 bases). The CDR3 length is 13 residues. CDR1 is MNHNY and CDR2 is SVGAGI in the germline V gene (reference sequence). V was cut by 2 bases and J by 6 bases, with 10 bases left in between. The CDR3 is CASSYGGFSEAFF. The CDR3 nucleotides are TGTGCCAGCAGTTACGGGGGGTTCTCTGAAGCTTTCTTT.

This sequence joins TRBV5-6 and TRBJ2-7; D is possibly TRBD1 (6 bases). The CDR3 is made up of 16 amino acids. The V end was cut by 4 bases, the J end by 0 bases, with 17 bases between. The V gene's germline CDR1 is SGHDT and CDR2 YYEEEE. The CDR3 DNA is TGTGCCAGCAGCAACATCATACGGGACAACTCCTACGAGCAGTACTTC. It specifies CASSNIIRDNSYEQYF.

The V call is TRBV12-3 or TRBV12-4, the J call TRBJ1-4; no reliable D call. The CDR3 spans 15 residues. The V gene lost 5 bases and the J gene lost 3 bases, with 13 bases spanning the gap. The chain's CDR3 is CASSPKVVANEKLFF. CDR3 in DNA: TGTGCCAGCAGTCCAAAGGTGGTCGCTAATGAAAAACTGTTTTTT.